The 20 T cell receptor beta chains listed next were all sequenced from one sample in a study of CD8 T cells in ankylosing spondylitis. Each CDR3 protein gets one entry after TCRdb re-called the 5' RACE reads with MiXCR. This table has about 180,000 distinct CDR3 sequences, around 9.6% appearing once. The source material was blood, either unsorted or a sorted T cell fraction (not recorded which). The receptor source for this set is a female donor with ankylosing spondylitis or in good health (not recorded which).

V and J are TRBV20-1 and TRBJ2-1; tentative D call: TRBD2 (5 bases). Germline V lookup: CDR1 DFQATT, CDR2 SNEGSKA (reference sequence). The CDR3 consists of 12 residues. The V and J ends lost 6 bases and 5 bases respectively, with 11 bases between them. CDR3 nucleotides: TGCAGTGCCCGGGGAGACAACAATGAGCAGTTCTTC. Its translation is CSARGDNNEQFF.

The CDR3 here is CASSFRMAGEQFF. The DNA for the CDR3 is TGTGCCAGCAGTTTCCGAATGGCCGGGGAGCAGTTCTTC. The chain carries TRBV27 and TRBJ2-1; no clear D. V was shortened by 3 bases and J by 10 bases, with 13 bases between the two germline ends. The CDR3 covers 13 residues. The V gene's germline CDR1 is MNHEY and CDR2 SMNVEV (reference sequence).

The V gene is TRBV7-2, the J gene TRBJ2-2; no clear D. The V gene lost 7 bases and the J gene lost 4 bases, with 13 bases spanning the gap. Germline CDR1 and CDR2: SGHTA and FQGNSA. This CDR3 has 14 residues. CDR3 residues: CASTAEYPTGELFF. DNA of the CDR3: TGTGCCAGCACCGCCGAGTACCCCACCGGGGAGCTGTTTTTT.

The rearrangement joins TRBV20-1 to TRBJ2-2; the D gene could be TRBD1 or TRBD2 (5 bases each). Looked up from germline, CDR1 is DFQATT and CDR2 is SNEGSKA (reference sequence). This CDR3 is 16 amino acids long. With 1 base removed from V and 0 bases from J, the gap between germline ends came to 12 bases. The CDR3 DNA reads as TGCAGTGCTAGAGTCGGGGACGGAACGAACACCGGGGAGCTGTTTTTT. It translates to CSARVGDGTNTGELFF.

J is TRBJ2-1 and V is TRBV6-5; perhaps TRBD1 as D (6 bases). The germline CDR1 and CDR2 sequences are MNHEY and SVGAGI. Trimming left V 2 bases short and J 2 bases short, with 10 bases between. The CDR3 loop spans 15 amino acids. The CDR3 is CASSYGRDTYNEQFF. The CDR3 coding sequence is TGTGCCAGCAGTTACGGCAGGGACACCTACAATGAGCAGTTCTTC.

This clonotype has more than one count but fewer than ten. The V and J genes are TRBV28 and TRBJ2-7, with D possibly TRBD2 on 5 matching bases. Germline CDR1 MDHEN, CDR2 SYDVKM. V was trimmed by 8 bases and J by 0 bases, leaving 11 bases between them. This CDR3 comprises 13 residues. The CDR3 region has the DNA TGTGCCAGCCTGGACGGGGACTCCTACGAGCAGTACTTC. The encoded protein is CASLDGDSYEQYF.

The rearrangement links TRBV9 to TRBJ2-1, with D tentatively TRBD1 (5 bases). The CDR3 has 15 residues. Germline V CDR1 and CDR2: SGDLS, YYNGEE. V dropped 4 bases and J dropped 9 bases, with 20 bases sitting between them. CDR3 residues: CASSPKGAPALEQFF. In nucleotides, the CDR3 is TGTGCCAGCAGCCCGAAAGGGGCTCCCGCTCTTGAGCAGTTCTTC.

This clonotype was detected only a few times. The chain has TRBV9 and TRBJ1-1, with D possibly TRBD1 on 6 matching bases. Germline V CDR1 and CDR2: SGDLS, YYNGEE. V dropped 4 bases and J dropped 0 bases, with 13 bases sitting between them. The CDR3 consists of 15 residues. CDR3 region: CASSPGGQLNTEAFF. The CDR3, as DNA: TGTGCCAGCAGCCCCGGAGGACAGCTGAACACTGAAGCTTTCTTT.

This clonotype was detected a few times. The V call is TRBV11-1, the J call TRBJ2-6; D unresolved. With 5 bases removed from V and 0 bases from J, the gap between germline ends came to 17 bases. The CDR3 contains 18 residues. Germline V lookup: CDR1 SGHAT, CDR2 FQDESV (reference sequence). DNA of the CDR3: TGTGCCAGCAGCGACTCATGGGTAGTGCGCTCTGGGGCCAACGTCCTGACTTTC. It encodes CASSDSWVVRSGANVLTF.

The sample holds a few counts of this clonotype. The chain recombines TRBV6-2 or TRBV6-3 with TRBJ2-1, with D perhaps TRBD2 (7 bases). The CDR3 extends over 14 amino acids. Trimming took 4 bases from V and 8 from J, leaving 15 bases between them. Germline CDR1 reads MNHEY; CDR2 reads SVGEGT. CDR3 in amino acids: CASSWLSGGDEQFF. The CDR3, as DNA: TGTGCCAGCAGTTGGTTGTCGGGGGGCGATGAGCAGTTCTTC.

This clonotype came up a few times. The rearrangement uses TRBV15 and TRBJ1-1, with D uncertain. The V and J ends lost 1 base and 5 bases respectively, with 11 bases between them. CDR3 length: 14 residues. Germline values: CDR1 LNHNV, CDR2 YYDKDF (reference sequence). The DNA for the CDR3 is TGTGCCACCAGCAGAGGTGGAGGGAAAACTGAAGCTTTCTTT. It yields the protein CATSRGGGKTEAFF.

There are a few counts of this clonotype. The chain combines TRBV6-1 with TRBJ2-1; D is possibly TRBD1 (5 bases). This CDR3 spans 13 amino acids. Trimming cost V 4 bases and J 5 bases, with 9 bases left between them. Per the germline V gene, CDR1 is MNHNS and CDR2 is SASEGT. In nucleotides, the CDR3 is TGTGCCAGCAGTGGACAGACGGACAATGAGCAGTTCTTC. Its translation: CASSGQTDNEQFF.

The V gene is TRBV27, the J gene TRBJ2-5; D possibly corresponds to TRBD1 (5 bases). CDR1 MNHEY and CDR2 SMNVEV come from the germline V gene (reference sequence). The CDR3 consists of 14 residues. V was pared by 3 bases and J by 1 base, with 9 bases between. DNA for the CDR3: TGTGCCAGCAGTTTTCAGCAGGGCCAAGAGACCCAGTACTTC. Translated, it gives CASSFQQGQETQYF.

This chain connects TRBV10-3 to TRBJ2-3, with a possible D match to TRBD2 (6 bases). The CDR3 runs to 19 residues. V was shortened by 2 bases and J by 0 bases, with 21 bases between the two germline ends. Germline V gives CDR1 ENHRY, CDR2 SYGVKD. The CDR3 here is CAISEPTSRSKSSTDTQYF. The CDR3 DNA follows: TGTGCCATCAGTGAGCCTACTAGCCGATCCAAATCTAGCACAGATACGCAGTATTTT.

This clonotype has a count of ten or more. The rearrangement joins TRBV4-3 to TRBJ2-2; D is unclear. Germline assignment: CDR1 LGHNA and CDR2 YSLEER. V lost 4 bases to trimming and J lost 0 bases, with 6 bases between them. This CDR3 is 14 amino acids long. The chain's CDR3 is CASSPPSNTGELFF. CDR3 nucleotide sequence: TGCGCCAGCAGCCCCCCATCGAACACCGGGGAGCTGTTTTTT.

The rearrangement uses TRBV20-1 and TRBJ2-1, with 8 bases aligning to TRBD2. After removal of 1 base from V and 0 bases from J, the junction contained 20 bases not matched to a gene. CDR1 is DFQATT, CDR2 SNEGSKA, per germline (reference sequence). The CDR3 has 21 amino acids. The CDR3 nucleotides are TGCAGTGCTAGAGGGGGTATTCAAAGCGGGGGCGCAAGAAGCTCCTACAATGAGCAGTTCTTC. This translates into CSARGGIQSGGARSSYNEQFF.

This clonotype showed up many times. The chain carries TRBV7-9 and TRBJ2-1; no reliable D call. V lost 5 bases to trimming and J lost 4 bases, with 3 bases between them. CDR3 size: 11 residues. CDR1 and CDR2 (germline): SEHNR, FQNEAQ (reference sequence). The CDR3 region is CASSKYNEQFF. The CDR3 region has the DNA TGTGCCAGCAGCAAATACAATGAGCAGTTCTTC.

This clonotype was counted between two and nine times. This chain links TRBV29-1 with TRBJ2-7; D tentatively fits TRBD1 or TRBD2 (5 bases each). V was clipped by 8 bases and J by 0 bases, with 14 bases between them. The CDR3 loop spans 13 amino acids. Germline assignment: CDR1 SQVTM and CDR2 ANQGSEA. The CDR3: CSFGTGSSYEQYF. CDR3 sequence (DNA): TGCAGCTTTGGGACGGGAAGCTCCTACGAGCAGTACTTC.

This chain links TRBV19 with TRBJ1-2, with 7 bases lining up with TRBD1. Germline CDR1 LNHDA, CDR2 SQIVND (reference sequence). The CDR3 has 16 amino acids. Germline trimming cut 2 bases from V and 4 bases from J; bases unmatched to any gene: 10. The CDR3 reads CASSIIATGKRYGYTF. Written as DNA, the CDR3 is TGTGCCAGTAGTATAATCGCGACAGGGAAGCGCTATGGCTACACCTTC.

This clonotype showed up many times. This sequence joins TRBV7-9 and TRBJ2-1; 14 bases map to TRBD2. Trimming cost V 4 bases and J 8 bases; bases outside gene matches: 4. Germline-derived CDR1 and CDR2 are SEHNR and FQNEAQ (reference sequence). This CDR3 has 15 amino acids. CDR3 DNA sequence: TGTGCCAGCAGCTCGGGACTAGCGGGAGTGCATGAGCAGTTCTTC. Translating gives CASSSGLAGVHEQFF.